The sequence of this T cell receptor beta chain was determined in a study of cytomegalovirus exposure and HLA in healthy donors. Study-wide points: In a later analysis, V- and J-gene trimming of beta chains associated with a DCLRE1C missense variant, replicated independently.

For this clone: Its antigen is undetermined.

The CDR3 has 17 residues. Trimming cost V 3 bases and J 5 bases, with 20 bases left between them. From germline, CDR1 is KGHSH and CDR2 LQKENI. Primers: 60 Vbeta forward and 13 Jbeta reverse. TCRdb keeps only in-frame clones here, not all; method: immunoSEQ multiplex PCR. The repertoire consists of about 90,000 clones, with 60% to 85% occurring once and the leading ten covering around 4.3%. Material for sequencing was PBMCs. This TCR came from a woman aged 40-49 years in good health and CMV-seropositive. The chain recombines TRBV18 with TRBJ1-5; the D is unclear. This chain's CDR3 is CASSPTSTVREDQPQHF. CDR3 in DNA: TGTGCCAGCTCACCCACCTCTACCGTACGGGAGGATCAGCCCCAGCATTTT.